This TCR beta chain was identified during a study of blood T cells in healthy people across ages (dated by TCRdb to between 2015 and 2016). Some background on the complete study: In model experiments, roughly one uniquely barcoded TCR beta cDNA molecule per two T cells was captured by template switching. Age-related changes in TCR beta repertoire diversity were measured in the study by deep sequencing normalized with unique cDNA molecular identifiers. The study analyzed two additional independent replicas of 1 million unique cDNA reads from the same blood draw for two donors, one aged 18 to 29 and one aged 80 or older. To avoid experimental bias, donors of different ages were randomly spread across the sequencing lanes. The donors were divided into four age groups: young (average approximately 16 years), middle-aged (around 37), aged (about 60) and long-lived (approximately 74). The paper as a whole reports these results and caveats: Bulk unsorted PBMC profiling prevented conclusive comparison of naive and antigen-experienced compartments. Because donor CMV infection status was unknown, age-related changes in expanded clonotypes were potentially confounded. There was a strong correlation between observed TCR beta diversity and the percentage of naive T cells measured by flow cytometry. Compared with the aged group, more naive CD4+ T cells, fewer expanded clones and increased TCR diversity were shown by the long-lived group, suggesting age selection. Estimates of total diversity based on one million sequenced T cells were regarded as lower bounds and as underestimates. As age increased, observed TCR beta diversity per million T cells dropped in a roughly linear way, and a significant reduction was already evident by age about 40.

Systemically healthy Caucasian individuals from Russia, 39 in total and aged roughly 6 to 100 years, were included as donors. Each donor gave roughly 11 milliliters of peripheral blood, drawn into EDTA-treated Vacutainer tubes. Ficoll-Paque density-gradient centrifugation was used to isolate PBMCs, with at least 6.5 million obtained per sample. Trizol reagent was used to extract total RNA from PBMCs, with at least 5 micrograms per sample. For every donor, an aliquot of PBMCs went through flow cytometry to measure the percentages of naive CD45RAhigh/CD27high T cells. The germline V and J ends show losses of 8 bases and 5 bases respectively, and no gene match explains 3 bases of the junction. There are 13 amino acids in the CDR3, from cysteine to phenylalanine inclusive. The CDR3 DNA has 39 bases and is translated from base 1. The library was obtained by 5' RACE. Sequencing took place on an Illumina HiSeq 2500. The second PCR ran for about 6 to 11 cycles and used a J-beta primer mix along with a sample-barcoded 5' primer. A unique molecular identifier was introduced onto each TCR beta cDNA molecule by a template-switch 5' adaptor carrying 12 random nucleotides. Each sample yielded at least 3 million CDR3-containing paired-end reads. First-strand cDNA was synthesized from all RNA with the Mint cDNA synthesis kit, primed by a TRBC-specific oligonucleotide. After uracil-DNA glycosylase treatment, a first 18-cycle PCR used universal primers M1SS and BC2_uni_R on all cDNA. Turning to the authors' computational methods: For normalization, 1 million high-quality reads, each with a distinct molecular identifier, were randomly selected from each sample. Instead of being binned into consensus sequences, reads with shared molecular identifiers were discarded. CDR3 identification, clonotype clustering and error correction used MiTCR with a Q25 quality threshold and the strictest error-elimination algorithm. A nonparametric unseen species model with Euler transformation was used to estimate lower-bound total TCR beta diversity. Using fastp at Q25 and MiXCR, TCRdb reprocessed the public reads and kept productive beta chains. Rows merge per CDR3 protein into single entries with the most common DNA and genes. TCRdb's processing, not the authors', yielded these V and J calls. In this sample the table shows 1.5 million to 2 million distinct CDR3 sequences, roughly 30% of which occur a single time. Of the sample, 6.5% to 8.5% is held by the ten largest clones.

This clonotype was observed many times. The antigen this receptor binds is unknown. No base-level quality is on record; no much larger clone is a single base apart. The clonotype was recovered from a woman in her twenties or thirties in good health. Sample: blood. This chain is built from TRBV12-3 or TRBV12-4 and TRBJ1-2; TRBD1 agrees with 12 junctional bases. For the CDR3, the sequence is CASGTGGTYGYTF. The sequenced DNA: TGTGCCAGCGGGACAGGGGGCACGTATGGCTACACCTTC.